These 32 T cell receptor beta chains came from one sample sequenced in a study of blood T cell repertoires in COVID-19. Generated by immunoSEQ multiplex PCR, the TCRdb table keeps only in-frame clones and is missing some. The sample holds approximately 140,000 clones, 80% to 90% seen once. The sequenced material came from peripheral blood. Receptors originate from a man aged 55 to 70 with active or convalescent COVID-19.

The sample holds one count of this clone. This CDR3 reads CASSESFRGHTGELFF. CDR3 DNA sequence: TGCGCCAGCAGTGAGTCGTTCAGGGGGCATACCGGGGAGCTGTTTTTT. The genes are TRBV10-2 and TRBJ2-2; 8 bases are shared with TRBD1. This CDR3 has 16 amino acids. J was trimmed by 5 bases and V by 0 bases; bases with no gene match: 5. From germline, CDR1 is WSHSY and CDR2 SAAADI.

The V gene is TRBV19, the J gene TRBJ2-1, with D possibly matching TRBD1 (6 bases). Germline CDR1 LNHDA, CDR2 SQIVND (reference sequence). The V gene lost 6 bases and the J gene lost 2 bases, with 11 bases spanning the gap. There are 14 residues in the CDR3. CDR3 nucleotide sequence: TGTGCCAGTAGAGAAACAGGGCCCTACAATGAGCAGTTCTTC. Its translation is CASRETGPYNEQFF. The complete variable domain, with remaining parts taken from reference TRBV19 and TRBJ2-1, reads DGGITQSPKYLFRKEGQNVTLSCEQNLNHDAMYWYRQDPGQGLRLIYYSQIVNDFQKGDIAEGYSVSREKKESFPLTVTSAQKNPTAFYLCASRETGPYNEQFFGPGTRLTVL.

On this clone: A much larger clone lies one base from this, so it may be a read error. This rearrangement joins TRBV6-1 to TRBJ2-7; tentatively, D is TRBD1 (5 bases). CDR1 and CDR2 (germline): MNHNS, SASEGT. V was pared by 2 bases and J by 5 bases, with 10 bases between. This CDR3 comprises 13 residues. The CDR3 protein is CASSERQGHEQYF. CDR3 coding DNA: TGTGCCAGCAGTGAAAGGCAGGGTCACGAGCAGTACTTC.

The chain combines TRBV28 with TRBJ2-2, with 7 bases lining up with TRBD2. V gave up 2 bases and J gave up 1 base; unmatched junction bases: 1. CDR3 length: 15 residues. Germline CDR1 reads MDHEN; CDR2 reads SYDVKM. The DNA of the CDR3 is TGTGCCAGCAGTTTAGCGGGAGTGAACACCGGGGAGCTGTTTTTT. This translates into CASSLAGVNTGELFF.

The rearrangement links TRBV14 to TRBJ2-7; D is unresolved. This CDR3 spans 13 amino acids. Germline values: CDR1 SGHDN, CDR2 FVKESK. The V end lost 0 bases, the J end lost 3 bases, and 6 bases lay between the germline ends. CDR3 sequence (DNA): TGTGCCAGCAGCCAAGAACTTTACTACGAGCAGTACTTC. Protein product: CASSQELYYEQYF.

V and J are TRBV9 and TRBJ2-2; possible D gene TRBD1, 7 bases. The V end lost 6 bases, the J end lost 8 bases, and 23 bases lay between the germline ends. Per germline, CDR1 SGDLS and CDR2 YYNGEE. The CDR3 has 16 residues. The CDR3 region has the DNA TGTGCCAGCATCCCAGGTCCGGACAGGAGGGCGGGGGAGCTGTTTTTT. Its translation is CASIPGPDRRAGELFF.

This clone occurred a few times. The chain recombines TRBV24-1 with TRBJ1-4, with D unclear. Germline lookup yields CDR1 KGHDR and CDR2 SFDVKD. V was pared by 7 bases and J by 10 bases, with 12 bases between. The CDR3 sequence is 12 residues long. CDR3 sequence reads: CATSSPVGKLFF. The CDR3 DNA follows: TGTGCCACCAGCTCACCGGTCGGAAAACTGTTTTTT.

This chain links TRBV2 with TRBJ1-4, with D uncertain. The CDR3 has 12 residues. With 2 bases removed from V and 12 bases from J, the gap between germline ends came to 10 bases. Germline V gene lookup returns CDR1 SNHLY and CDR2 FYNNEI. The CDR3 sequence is CASSEYAMELFF. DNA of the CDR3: TGTGCCAGCAGTGAATATGCGATGGAACTGTTTTTT.

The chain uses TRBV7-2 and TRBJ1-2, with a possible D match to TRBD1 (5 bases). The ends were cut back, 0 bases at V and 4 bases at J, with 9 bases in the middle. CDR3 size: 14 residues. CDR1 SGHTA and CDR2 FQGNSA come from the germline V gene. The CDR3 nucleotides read TGTGCCAGCAGCTTAGCGCAGGGTGGCTATGGCTACACCTTC. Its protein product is CASSLAQGGYGYTF. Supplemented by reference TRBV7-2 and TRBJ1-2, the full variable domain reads GAGVSQSPSNKVTEKGKDVELRCDPISGHTALYWYRQSLGQGLEFLIYFQGNSAPDKSGLPSDRFSAERTGGSVSTLTIQRTQQEDSAVYLCASSLAQGGYGYTFGSGTRLTVV.

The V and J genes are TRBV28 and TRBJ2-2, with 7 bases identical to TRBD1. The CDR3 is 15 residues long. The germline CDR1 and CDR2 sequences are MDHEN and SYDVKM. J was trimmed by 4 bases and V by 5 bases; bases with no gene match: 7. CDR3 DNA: TGTGCCAGCAGTCCCGGACAGGTGGGCACCGGGGAGCTGTTTTTT. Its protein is CASSPGQVGTGELFF. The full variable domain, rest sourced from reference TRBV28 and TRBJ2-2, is DVKVTQSSRYLVKRTGEKVFLECVQDMDHENMFWYRQDPGLGLRLIYFSYDVKMKEKGDIPEGYSVSREKKERFSLILESASTNQTSMYLCASSPGQVGTGELFFGEGSRLTVL.

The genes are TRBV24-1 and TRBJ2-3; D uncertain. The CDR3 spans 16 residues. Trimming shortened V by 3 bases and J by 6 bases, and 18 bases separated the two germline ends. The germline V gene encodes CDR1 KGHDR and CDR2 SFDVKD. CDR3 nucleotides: TGTGCCACCAGTGATAGTGGAGTCGGAAACCACGATACGCAGTATTTT. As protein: CATSDSGVGNHDTQYF.

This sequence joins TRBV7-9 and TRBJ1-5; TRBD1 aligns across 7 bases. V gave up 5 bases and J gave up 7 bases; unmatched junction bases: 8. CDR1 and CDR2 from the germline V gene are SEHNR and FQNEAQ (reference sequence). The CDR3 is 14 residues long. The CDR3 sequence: CASSRQGSWQPQHF. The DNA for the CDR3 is TGTGCCAGCAGCCGACAGGGATCGTGGCAGCCCCAGCATTTT.

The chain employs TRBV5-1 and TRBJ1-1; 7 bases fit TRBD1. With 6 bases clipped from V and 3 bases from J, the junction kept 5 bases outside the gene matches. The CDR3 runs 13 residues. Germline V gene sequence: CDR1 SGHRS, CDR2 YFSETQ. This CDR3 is CASTRDSYTEAFF. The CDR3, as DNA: TGCGCCAGCACCAGGGACAGCTACACTGAAGCTTTCTTT.

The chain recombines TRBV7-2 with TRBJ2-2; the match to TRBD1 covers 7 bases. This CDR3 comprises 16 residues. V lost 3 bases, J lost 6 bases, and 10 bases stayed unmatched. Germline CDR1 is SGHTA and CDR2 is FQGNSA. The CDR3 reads CASSFRRKGASGELFF. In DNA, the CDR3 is TGTGCCAGCAGCTTCCGTCGGAAGGGGGCGTCCGGGGAGCTGTTTTTT.

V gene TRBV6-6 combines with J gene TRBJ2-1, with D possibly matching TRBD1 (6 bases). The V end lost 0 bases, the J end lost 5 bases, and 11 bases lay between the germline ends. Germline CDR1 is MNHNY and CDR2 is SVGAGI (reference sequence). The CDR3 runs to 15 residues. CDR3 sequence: CASSYSGTQNNEQFF. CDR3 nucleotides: TGTGCCAGCAGTTACTCCGGGACACAGAACAATGAGCAGTTCTTC.

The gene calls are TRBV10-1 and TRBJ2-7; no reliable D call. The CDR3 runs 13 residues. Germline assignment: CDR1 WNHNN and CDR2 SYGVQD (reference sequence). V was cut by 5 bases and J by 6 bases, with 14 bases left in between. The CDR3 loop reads CASSPNLDFEQYF. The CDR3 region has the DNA TGCGCCAGCAGTCCTAATCTAGATTTCGAGCAGTACTTC.

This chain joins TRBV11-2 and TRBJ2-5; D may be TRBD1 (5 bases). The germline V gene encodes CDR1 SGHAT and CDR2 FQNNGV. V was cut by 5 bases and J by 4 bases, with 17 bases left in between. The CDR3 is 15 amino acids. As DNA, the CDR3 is TGTGCCAGCAGCACAACCTCAGGGTTATCAGAGACCCAGTACTTC. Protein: CASSTTSGLSETQYF. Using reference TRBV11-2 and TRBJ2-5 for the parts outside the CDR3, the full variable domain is EAGVAQSPRYKIIEKRQSVAFWCNPISGHATLYWYQQILGQGPKLLIQFQNNGVVDDSQLPKDRFSAERLKGVDSTLKIQPAKLEDSAVYLCASSTTSGLSETQYFGPGTRLLVL.

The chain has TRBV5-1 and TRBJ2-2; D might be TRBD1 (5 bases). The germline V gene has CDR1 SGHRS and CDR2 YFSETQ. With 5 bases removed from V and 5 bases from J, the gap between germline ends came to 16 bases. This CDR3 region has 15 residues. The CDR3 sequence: CASRVQDISTGELFF. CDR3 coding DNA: TGCGCCAGCAGAGTCCAGGACATTTCGACCGGGGAGCTGTTTTTT.

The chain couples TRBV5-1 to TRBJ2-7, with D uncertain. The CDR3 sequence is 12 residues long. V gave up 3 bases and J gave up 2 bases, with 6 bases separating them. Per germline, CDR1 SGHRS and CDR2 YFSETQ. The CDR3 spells CASSSRTYEQYF. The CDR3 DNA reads TGCGCCAGCAGCTCCAGGACCTACGAGCAGTACTTC. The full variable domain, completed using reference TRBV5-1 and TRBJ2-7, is KAGVTQTPRYLIKTRGQQVTLSCSPISGHRSVSWYQQTPGQGLQFLFEYFSETQRNKGNFPGRFSGRQFSNSRSEMNVSTLELGDSALYLCASSSRTYEQYFGPGTRLTVT.

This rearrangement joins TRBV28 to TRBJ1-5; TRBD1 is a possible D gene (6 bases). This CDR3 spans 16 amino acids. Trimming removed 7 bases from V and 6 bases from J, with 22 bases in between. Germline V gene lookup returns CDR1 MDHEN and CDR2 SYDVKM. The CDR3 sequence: CASTPPLGRGSQPQHF. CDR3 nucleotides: TGTGCCAGCACCCCTCCCCTGGGCAGGGGCAGTCAGCCCCAGCATTTT.

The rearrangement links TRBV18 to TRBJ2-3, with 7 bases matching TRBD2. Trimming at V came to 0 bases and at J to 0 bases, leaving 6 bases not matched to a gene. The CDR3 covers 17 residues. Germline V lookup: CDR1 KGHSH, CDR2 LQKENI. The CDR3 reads CASSPPGNGRSTDTQYF. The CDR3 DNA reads TGTGCCAGCTCACCACCGGGGAACGGGAGGAGCACAGATACGCAGTATTTT. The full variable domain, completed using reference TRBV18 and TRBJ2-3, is NAGVMQNPRHLVRRRGQEARLRCSPMKGHSHVYWYRQLPEEGLKFMVYLQKENIIDESGMPKERFSAEFPKEGPSILRIQQVVRGDSAAYFCASSPPGNGRSTDTQYFGPGTRLTVL.

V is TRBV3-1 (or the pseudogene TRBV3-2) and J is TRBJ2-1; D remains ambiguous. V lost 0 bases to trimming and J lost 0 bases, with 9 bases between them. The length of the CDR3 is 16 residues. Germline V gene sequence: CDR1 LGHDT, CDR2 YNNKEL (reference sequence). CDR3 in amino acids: CASSQEGRYSYNEQFF. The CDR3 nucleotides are TGTGCCAGCAGCCAAGAAGGCAGGTACTCCTACAATGAGCAGTTCTTC.

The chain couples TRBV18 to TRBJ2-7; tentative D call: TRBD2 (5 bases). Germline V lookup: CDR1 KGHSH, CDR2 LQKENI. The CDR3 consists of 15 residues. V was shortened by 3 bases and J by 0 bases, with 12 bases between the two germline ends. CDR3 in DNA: TGTGCCAGCTCACCCGAAGCGGTTAGCTCCTACGAGCAGTACTTC. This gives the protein CASSPEAVSSYEQYF.

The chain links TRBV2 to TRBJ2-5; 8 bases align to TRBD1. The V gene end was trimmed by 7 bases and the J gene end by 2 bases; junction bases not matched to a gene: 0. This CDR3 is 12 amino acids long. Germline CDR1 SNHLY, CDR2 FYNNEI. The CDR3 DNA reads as TGTGCCAGCAACAGGGGGCAAGAGACCCAGTACTTC. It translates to CASNRGQETQYF.

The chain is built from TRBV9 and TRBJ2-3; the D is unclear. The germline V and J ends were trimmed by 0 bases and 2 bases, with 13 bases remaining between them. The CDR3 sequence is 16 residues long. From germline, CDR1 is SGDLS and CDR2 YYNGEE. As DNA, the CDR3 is TGTGCCAGCAGCGTAGACCTCAAGCCCCCCACAGATACGCAGTATTTT. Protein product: CASSVDLKPPTDTQYF.

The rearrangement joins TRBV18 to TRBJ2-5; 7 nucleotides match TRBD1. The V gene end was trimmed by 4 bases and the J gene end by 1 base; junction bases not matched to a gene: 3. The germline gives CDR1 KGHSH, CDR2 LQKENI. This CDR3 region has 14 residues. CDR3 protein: CASSHRDSQETQYF. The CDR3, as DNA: TGTGCCAGCTCACACCGGGACAGCCAAGAGACCCAGTACTTC.

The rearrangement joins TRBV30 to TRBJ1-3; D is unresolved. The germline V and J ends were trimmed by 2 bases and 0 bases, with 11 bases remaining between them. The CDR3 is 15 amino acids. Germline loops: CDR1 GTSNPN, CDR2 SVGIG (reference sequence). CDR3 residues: CAWSTPGASGNTIYF. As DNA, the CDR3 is TGTGCCTGGAGTACCCCCGGAGCCTCTGGAAACACCATATATTTT.

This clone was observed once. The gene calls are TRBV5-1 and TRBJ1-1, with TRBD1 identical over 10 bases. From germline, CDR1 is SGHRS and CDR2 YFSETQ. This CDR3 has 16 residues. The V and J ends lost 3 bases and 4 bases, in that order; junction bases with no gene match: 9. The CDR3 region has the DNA TGCGCCAGCAGCTCCGGACCGGGACAGGGGAGCACTGAAGCTTTCTTT. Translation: CASSSGPGQGSTEAFF. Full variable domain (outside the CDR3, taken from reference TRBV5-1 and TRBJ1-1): KAGVTQTPRYLIKTRGQQVTLSCSPISGHRSVSWYQQTPGQGLQFLFEYFSETQRNKGNFPGRFSGRQFSNSRSEMNVSTLELGDSALYLCASSSGPGQGSTEAFFGQGTRLTVV.

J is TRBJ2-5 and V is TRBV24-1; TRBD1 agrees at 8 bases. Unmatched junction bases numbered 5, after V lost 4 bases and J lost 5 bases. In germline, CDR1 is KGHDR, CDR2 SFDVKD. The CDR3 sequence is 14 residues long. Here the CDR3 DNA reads TGTGCCACCAGTGACCCCGACAGGGGTGAGACCCAGTACTTC. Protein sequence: CATSDPDRGETQYF.

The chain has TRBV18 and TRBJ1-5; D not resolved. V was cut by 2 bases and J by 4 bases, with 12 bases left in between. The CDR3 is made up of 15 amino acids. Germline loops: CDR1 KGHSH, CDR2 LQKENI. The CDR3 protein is CASSPSWTGNQPQHF. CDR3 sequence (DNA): TGTGCCAGCTCACCATCCTGGACGGGGAATCAGCCCCAGCATTTT.

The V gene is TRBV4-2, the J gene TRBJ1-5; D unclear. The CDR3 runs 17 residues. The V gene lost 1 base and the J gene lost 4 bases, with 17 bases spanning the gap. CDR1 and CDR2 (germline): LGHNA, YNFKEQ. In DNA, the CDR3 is TGTGCCAGCAGCCAAGGCGGAGACGGCCGGGGAAATCAGCCCCAGCATTTT. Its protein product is CASSQGGDGRGNQPQHF.

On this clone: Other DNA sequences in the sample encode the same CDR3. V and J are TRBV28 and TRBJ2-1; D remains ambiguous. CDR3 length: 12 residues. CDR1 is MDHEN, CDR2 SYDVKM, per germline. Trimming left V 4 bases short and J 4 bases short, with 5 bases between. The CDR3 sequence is CASSSRYNEQFF. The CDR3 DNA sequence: TGTGCCAGCAGTTCCCGGTACAATGAGCAGTTCTTC.